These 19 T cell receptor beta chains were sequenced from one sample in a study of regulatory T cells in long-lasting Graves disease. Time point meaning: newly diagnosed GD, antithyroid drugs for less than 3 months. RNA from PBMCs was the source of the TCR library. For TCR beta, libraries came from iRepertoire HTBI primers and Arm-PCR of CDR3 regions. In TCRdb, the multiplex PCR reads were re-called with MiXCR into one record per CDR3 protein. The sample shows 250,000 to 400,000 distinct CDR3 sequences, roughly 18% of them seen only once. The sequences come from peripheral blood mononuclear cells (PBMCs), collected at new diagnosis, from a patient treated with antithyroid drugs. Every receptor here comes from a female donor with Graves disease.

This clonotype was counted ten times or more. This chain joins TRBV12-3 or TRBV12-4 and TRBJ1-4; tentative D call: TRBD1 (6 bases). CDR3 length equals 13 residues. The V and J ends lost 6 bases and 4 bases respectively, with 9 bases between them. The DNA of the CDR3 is TGTGCCAGCAGAACAGGGAATAATGAAAAACTGTTTTTT. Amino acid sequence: CASRTGNNEKLFF.

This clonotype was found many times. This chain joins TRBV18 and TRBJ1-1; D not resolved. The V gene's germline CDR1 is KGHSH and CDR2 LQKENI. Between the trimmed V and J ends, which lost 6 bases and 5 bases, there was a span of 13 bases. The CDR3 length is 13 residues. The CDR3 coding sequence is TGTGCCAGCTCCCTCGGGTGGAGGACTGAAGCTTTCTTT. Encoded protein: CASSLGWRTEAFF. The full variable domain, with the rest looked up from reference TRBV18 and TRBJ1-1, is NAGVMQNPRHLVRRRGQEARLRCSPMKGHSHVYWYRQLPEEGLKFMVYLQKENIIDESGMPKERFSAEFPKEGPSILRIQQVVRGDSAAYFCASSLGWRTEAFFGQGTRLTVV.

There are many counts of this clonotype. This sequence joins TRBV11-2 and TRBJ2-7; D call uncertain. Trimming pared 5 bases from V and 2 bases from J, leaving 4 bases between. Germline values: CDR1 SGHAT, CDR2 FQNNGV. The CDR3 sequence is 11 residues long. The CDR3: CASSETYEQYF. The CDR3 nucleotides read TGTGCCAGCAGCGAAACCTACGAGCAGTACTTC. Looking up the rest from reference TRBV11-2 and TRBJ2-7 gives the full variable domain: EAGVAQSPRYKIIEKRQSVAFWCNPISGHATLYWYQQILGQGPKLLIQFQNNGVVDDSQLPKDRFSAERLKGVDSTLKIQPAKLEDSAVYLCASSETYEQYFGPGTRLTVT.

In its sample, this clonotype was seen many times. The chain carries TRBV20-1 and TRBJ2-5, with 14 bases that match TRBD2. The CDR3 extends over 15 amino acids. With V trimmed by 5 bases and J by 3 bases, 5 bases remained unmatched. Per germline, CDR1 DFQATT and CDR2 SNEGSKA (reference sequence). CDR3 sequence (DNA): TGCAGTGCTCCGCCGGGACTAGCGGGAGAAGAGACCCAGTACTTC. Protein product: CSAPPGLAGEETQYF.

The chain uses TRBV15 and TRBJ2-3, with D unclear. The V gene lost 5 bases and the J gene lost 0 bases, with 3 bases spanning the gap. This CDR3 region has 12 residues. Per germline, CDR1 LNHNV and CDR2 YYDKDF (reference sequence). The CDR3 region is CATSQSTDTQYF. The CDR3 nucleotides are TGTGCCACCAGCCAAAGCACAGATACGCAGTATTTT.

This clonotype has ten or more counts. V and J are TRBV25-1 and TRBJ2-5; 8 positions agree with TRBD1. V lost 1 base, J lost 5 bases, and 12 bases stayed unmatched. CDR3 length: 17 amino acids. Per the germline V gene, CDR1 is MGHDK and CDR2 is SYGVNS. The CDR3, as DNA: TGTGCCAGCAGTGAATGGGGGCAGGGGGCCAGTGGGGAGACCCAGTACTTC. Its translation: CASSEWGQGASGETQYF.

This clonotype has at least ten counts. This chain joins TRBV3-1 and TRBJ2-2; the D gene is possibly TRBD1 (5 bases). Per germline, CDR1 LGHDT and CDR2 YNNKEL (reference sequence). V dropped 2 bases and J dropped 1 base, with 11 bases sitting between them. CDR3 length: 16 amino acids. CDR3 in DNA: TGTGCCAGCAGCCAACTCGCAGGGCGGAACACCGGGGAGCTGTTTTTT. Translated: CASSQLAGRNTGELFF.

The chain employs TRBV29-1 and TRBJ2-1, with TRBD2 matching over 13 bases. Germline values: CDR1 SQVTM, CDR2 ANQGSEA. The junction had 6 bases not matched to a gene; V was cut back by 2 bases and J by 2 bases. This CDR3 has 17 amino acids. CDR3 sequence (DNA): TGCAGCGTTGAATTTCGGGGGACTAGCGGGACCTACAATGAGCAGTTCTTC. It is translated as CSVEFRGTSGTYNEQFF.

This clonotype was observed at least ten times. CDR3 nucleotides: TGTGCCAGCAGTTTGAGCGGGTCCGAGCCCCAGCATTTT. Its translation is CASSLSGSEPQHF. The chain uses TRBV12-3 or TRBV12-4 and TRBJ1-5; D is unresolved. V lost 3 bases to trimming and J lost 8 bases, with 11 bases between them. The CDR3 extends over 13 amino acids.

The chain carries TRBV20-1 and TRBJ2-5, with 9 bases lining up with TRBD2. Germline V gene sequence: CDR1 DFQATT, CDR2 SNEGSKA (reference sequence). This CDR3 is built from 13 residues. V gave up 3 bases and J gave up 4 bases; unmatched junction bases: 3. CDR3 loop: CSARLLAGETQYF. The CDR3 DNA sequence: TGCAGTGCTAGGCTACTAGCGGGAGAGACCCAGTACTTC.

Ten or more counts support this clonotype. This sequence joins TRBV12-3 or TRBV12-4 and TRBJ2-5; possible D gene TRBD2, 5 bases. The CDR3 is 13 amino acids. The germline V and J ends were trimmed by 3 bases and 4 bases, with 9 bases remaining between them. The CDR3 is CASSFGVVETQYF. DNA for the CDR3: TGTGCCAGCAGTTTCGGGGTCGTAGAGACCCAGTACTTC.

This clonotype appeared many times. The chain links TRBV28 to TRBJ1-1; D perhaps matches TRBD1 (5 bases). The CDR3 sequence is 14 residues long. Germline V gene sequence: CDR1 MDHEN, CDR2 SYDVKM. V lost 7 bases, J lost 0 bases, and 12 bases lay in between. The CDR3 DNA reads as TGTGCCAGCACCCCTTGGGGGATGAACACTGAAGCTTTCTTT. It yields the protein CASTPWGMNTEAFF.

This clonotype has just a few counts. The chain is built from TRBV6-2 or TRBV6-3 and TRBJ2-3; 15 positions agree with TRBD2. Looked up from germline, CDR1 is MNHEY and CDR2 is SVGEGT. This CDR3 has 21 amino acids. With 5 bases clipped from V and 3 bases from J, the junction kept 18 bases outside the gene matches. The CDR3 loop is CASSDLAGTSGRRAWTDTQYF. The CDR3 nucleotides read TGTGCCAGCAGTGACCTCGCCGGGACTAGCGGGAGGAGGGCGTGGACAGATACGCAGTATTTT.

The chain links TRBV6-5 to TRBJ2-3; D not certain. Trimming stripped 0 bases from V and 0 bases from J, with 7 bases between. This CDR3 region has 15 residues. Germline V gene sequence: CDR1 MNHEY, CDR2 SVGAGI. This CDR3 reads CASSYSASSTDTQYF. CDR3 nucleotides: TGTGCCAGCAGTTACTCTGCGTCTAGCACAGATACGCAGTATTTT.

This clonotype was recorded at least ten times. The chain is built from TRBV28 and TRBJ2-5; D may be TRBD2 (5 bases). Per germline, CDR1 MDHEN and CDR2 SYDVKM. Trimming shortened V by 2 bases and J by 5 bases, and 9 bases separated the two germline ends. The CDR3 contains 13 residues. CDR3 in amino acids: CASSLERRETQYF. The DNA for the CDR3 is TGTGCCAGCAGTTTAGAAAGGAGGGAGACCCAGTACTTC.

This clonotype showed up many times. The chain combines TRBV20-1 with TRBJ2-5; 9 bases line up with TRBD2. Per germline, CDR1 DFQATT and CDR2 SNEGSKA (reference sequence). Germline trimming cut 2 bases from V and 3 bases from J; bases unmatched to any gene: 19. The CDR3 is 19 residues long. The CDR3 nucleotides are TGCAGTGCTAGAAGCATAAGGGGCGGCGGGAGGGCCGGGAAAGAGACCCAGTACTTC. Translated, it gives CSARSIRGGGRAGKETQYF.

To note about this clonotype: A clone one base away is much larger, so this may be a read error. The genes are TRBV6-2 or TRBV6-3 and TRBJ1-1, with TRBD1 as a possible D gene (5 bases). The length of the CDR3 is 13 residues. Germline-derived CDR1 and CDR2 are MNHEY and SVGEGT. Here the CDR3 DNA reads TGTACCAGCAGAAGGACGGGGGAAATTGAAGCTTTCTTT. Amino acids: CTSRRTGEIEAFF.

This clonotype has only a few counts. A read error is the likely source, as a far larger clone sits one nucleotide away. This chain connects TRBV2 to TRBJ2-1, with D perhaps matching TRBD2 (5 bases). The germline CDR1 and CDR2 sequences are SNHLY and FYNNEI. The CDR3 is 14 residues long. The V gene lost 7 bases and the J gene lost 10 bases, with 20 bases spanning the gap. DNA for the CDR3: TGTGCCAGCACTCCGGCAGCTAGCTCCTACGAGCAGTTCTTC. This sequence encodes CASTPAASSYEQFF.

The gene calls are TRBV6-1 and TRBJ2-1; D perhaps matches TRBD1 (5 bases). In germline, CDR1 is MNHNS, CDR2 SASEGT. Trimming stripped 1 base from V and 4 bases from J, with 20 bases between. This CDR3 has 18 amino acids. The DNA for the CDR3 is TGTGCCAGCAGTGAAGAATCCGTGTGGCAGGGTCTGTACAATGAGCAGTTCTTC. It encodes CASSEESVWQGLYNEQFF.